Given below is one T cell receptor beta chain in context. Its antigen is unidentified. With 2 bases clipped from V and 4 bases from J, the junction kept 7 bases outside the gene matches. Per germline, CDR1 SGHTS and CDR2 YDEGEE. The length of the CDR3 is 15 residues. The data belong to a study of human versus mouse CDR3 diversity and MHC coevolution. About the study: Reportedly, immunoSEQ detects one in 200,000 T cells with minimized PCR bias. The study, taken as a whole, reports: Among all groups, most of the three human donors showed least clonal inequality.

Sorting isolated naive CD4 T cells lacking CD45RO and expressing CD62L. Repertoires were generated with immunoSEQ multiplex PCR, while TCRdb's copy carries only in-frame clones and drops some. This sample has roughly 86,000 clones, with around 93% found just once. V gene TRBV5-8 combines with J gene TRBJ2-3; 7 nucleotides line up with TRBD1. Source material: naive CD4+ T cells from blood. As to subset: CD45RO-negative CD62L-positive naive CD4 T cells. This clonotype was sampled from a person aged 30 to 69 in good health. CDR3: CASSLVQGKADTQYF. The CDR3 DNA is TGTGCCAGCAGCTTAGTACAGGGGAAGGCAGATACGCAGTATTTT.